This T cell receptor (beta chain) was observed in a study of blood T cell repertoires in COVID-19. The J segment lost 2 bases and the V segment lost 1 base, leaving 3 bases of the junction unmatched. This CDR3 region has 16 residues. In germline, CDR1 is SGHTA, CDR2 FQGNSA. Sequenced by immunoSEQ multiplex PCR; TCRdb stores in-frame clones only, minus some. Of fewer than 15,000 clones in the sample, roughly 90% are singletons; the top ten hold about 20%. The sequence derives from a human donor with active COVID-19. The donor label of this sample is uncertain. The sequenced sample consisted of peripheral blood. This chain joins TRBV7-2 and TRBJ1-4; TRBD1 aligns across 8 bases. The CDR3 spells CASSLVHRGTNEKLFF. Written as DNA, the CDR3 is TGTGCCAGCAGCTTAGTTCACAGGGGGACTAATGAAAAACTGTTTTTT.